This T cell receptor beta chain was documented in a study of beta chain features in type 1 diabetes. The investigators reverse transcribed all of the isolated RNA, so they sequenced expressed TCRB transcripts. Here immunoSEQ multiplex PCR was the method, and the copy in TCRdb shows in-frame clones only, minus some. The table records 300,000 or so clones, approximately 13% of them present only once. The study's findings and limits: People with Type 1 diabetes carried modestly yet significantly shorter TCRB CDR3s in all four CD4+ subsets.

V was trimmed by 5 bases and J by 10 bases, leaving 18 bases between them. Germline CDR1 is SEHNR and CDR2 is FQNEAQ (reference sequence). The CDR3 has 14 amino acids. Each of the CD4+ naive, central memory, regulatory and stem cell-like memory populations was sorted via CD45RO/CCR7/CD25/CD127/CD95/CD27. There are a few counts of this clone. The target antigen is unknown. Material: naive CD4+ T cells from blood. The genes are TRBV7-9 and TRBJ2-1, with D possibly TRBD2 on 6 matching bases. The TCR sequence derives from a woman between 18 and 29 years old with type 1 diabetes. The CDR3 nucleotides read TGTGCCAGCAGCCCGAACACACTAGCCACCGAGCAGTTCTTC. Encoded protein: CASSPNTLATEQFF.